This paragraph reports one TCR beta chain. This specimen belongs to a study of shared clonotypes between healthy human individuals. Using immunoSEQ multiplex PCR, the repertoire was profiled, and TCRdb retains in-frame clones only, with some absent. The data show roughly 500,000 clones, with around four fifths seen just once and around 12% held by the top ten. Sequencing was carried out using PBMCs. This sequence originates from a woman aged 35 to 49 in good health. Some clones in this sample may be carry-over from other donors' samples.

This CDR3 reads CASSLVGLGRASYEQYF. CDR3 nucleotide sequence: TGTGCCAGCAGCTTGGTCGGGTTAGGCCGTGCGTCCTACGAGCAGTACTTC. This rearrangement joins TRBV5-5 to TRBJ2-7; no clear D. V was cut by 0 bases and J by 1 base, with 17 bases left in between. Per germline, CDR1 SGHKS and CDR2 YYEKEE (reference sequence). The CDR3 consists of 17 residues.